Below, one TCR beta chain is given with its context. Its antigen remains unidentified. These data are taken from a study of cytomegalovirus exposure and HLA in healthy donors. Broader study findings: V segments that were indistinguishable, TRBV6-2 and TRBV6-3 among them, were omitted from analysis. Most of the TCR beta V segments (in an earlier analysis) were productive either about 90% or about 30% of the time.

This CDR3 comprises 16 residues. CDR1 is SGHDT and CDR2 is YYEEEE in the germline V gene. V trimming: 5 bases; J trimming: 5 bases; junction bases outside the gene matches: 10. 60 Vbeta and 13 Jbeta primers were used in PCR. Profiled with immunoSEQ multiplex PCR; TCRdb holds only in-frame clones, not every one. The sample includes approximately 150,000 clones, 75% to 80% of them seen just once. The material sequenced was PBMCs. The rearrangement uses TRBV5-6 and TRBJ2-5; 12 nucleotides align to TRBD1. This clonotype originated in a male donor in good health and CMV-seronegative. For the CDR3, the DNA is TGTGCCAGCAGGCCCGGGACAGGGGGCGCGGTTGAGACCCAGTACTTC. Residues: CASRPGTGGAVETQYF.